This T cell receptor (beta chain) was obtained from a study of blood T cells in healthy people across ages. Whole-study findings and limits: Reliance upon unsorted PBMCs precluded definitive naive versus antigen-experienced comparison. Diversity figures derived from one million T cells were judged to underestimate the true value. In older individuals, TCR beta diversity per million T cells was lower, falling roughly linearly with age.

V was clipped by 6 bases and J by 13 bases; unmatched bases: 12. The germline V gene encodes CDR1 PRHDT and CDR2 FYEKMQ (reference sequence). This CDR3 region has 14 residues. The sample providers were healthy Caucasian people from Russia, aged about 6 to 90. A sample-barcoded 5' primer and a J-beta primer mix were used in a second PCR of roughly 6 to 12 cycles. Using its own MiXCR run on the 5' RACE reads, TCRdb lists one record per CDR3 protein. This sample carries just over 1 million distinct CDR3 sequences, under 55% of them seen once, and the ten largest clones take under 20%. Details on this clonotype: Its specificity is unknown.

The sample was blood. The receptor was derived from a woman aged 55-75 years in good health. The V call is TRBV13, the J call TRBJ2-1; TRBD2 agrees at 10 bases. The CDR3: CASRTKREGLVQFF. In DNA form, the CDR3 reads TGTGCCAGCAGAACGAAGCGGGAGGGACTTGTTCAGTTCTTC.